What follows is one T cell receptor (beta chain) and its context. Clones were read by immunoSEQ multiplex PCR, and TCRdb kept only the in-frame ones, dropping some. The table shows some 160,000 clones, with around 93% occurring only once. Losses at the gene ends were 4 bases for V and 10 bases for J; bases not matched to a gene: 9. Germline V gives CDR1 LGHDT, CDR2 YNNKEL (reference sequence). The CDR3 has 13 residues. This entry comes from a study of T cell responses to AZD1222 COVID-19 vaccine. Here the sequenced sample was peripheral blood, taken on day 0 of AZD1222 vaccination. The receptor was isolated from an adult in good health. The chain couples TRBV3-1 (or the pseudogene TRBV3-2) to TRBJ1-1, with 7 bases identical to TRBD1. The CDR3 loop reads CASSPFEGGSAFF. Written as DNA, the CDR3 is TGTGCCAGCAGCCCCTTTGAAGGGGGCTCAGCTTTCTTT.